The 11 T cell receptor beta chains below were found in one sample sequenced in a study of blood T cell repertoires in COVID-19. Assay used: immunoSEQ multiplex PCR; TCRdb lists only in-frame clones, some missing. The sample lists roughly 200,000 clones; more than 70% were seen once. Sequences were obtained from peripheral blood. These TCRs come from a woman aged 80 or over with active or convalescent COVID-19.

V and J are TRBV28 and TRBJ1-1; 7 bases align to TRBD1. After removal of 6 bases from V and 11 bases from J, the junction contained 15 bases not matched to a gene. The CDR3 loop spans 14 amino acids. The V gene's germline CDR1 is MDHEN and CDR2 SYDVKM. The CDR3: CASRPGQAHSWAFF. The CDR3 DNA reads TGTGCCAGCAGGCCCGGACAGGCCCACTCCTGGGCTTTCTTT.

The genes are TRBV5-5 and TRBJ2-7, with TRBD1 matching over 8 bases. The CDR3 sequence is 16 residues long. The trim removed 3 bases at V and 3 bases at J, leaving 11 bases unmatched. Germline CDR1 SGHKS, CDR2 YYEKEE (reference sequence). The CDR3 DNA reads as TGTGCCAGCAGCTCATTAATGGGACAGGATCGCTACGAGCAGTACTTC. Its protein product is CASSSLMGQDRYEQYF.

There are a few counts of this clone. The chain couples TRBV29-1 to TRBJ1-2, with D perhaps matching TRBD1 (6 bases). This CDR3 comprises 17 residues. Germline V gene data show CDR1 as SQVTM and CDR2 as ANQGSEA. V was pared by 0 bases and J by 1 base, with 18 bases between. CDR3 region: CSVEDQGSGALNYGYTF. Written as DNA, the CDR3 is TGCAGCGTTGAAGATCAAGGCTCAGGGGCTCTTAACTATGGCTACACCTTC. The variable domain in full, completed from reference TRBV29-1 and TRBJ1-2, reads SAVISQKPSRDICQRGTSLTIQCQVDSQVTMMFWYRQQPGQSLTLIATANQGSEATYESGFVIDKFPISRPNLTFSTLTVSNMSPEDSSIYLCSVEDQGSGALNYGYTFGSGTRLTVV.

The chain links TRBV11-2 to TRBJ1-2; no clear D gene. The ends were cut back, 0 bases at V and 6 bases at J, with 14 bases in the middle. The length of the CDR3 is 15 residues. CDR1 and CDR2 (germline): SGHAT, FQNNGV. The CDR3 nucleotides are TGTGCCAGCAGCTTAGACGTGGGAGCGCGGGATGGCTACACCTTC. As protein: CASSLDVGARDGYTF.

The chain is built from TRBV28 and TRBJ2-1; 7 bases line up with TRBD1. Looked up from germline, CDR1 is MDHEN and CDR2 is SYDVKM. V lost 7 bases and J lost 13; bases outside the gene matches: 10. The CDR3 contains 12 residues. CDR3 protein: CASTSRQGGQFF. CDR3 sequence (DNA): TGTGCCAGCACCTCAAGACAGGGCGGCCAGTTCTTC.

The chain employs TRBV5-3 and TRBJ1-5; D is perhaps TRBD1 (5 bases). TRBV5-3 belongs to the ORF category, with a function that is uncertain. This CDR3 is built from 17 residues. Trimming took off 0 bases at V and 1 base at J, with 14 bases between the two ends. The CDR3 protein is CARSLDRGVVSNQPQHF. CDR3 coding DNA: TGTGCCAGAAGCTTGGATCGGGGGGTGGTGAGCAATCAGCCCCAGCATTTT.

This chain uses TRBV7-2 with TRBJ2-6, with D uncertain. The germline gives CDR1 SGHTA, CDR2 FQGNSA. This CDR3 spans 16 amino acids. V shed 5 bases and J shed 0 bases, with 11 bases lying between them. The CDR3 coding sequence is TGTGCCAGCAGCCTCCTGATGGCCTCTGGGGCCAACGTCCTGACTTTC. Amino acids: CASSLLMASGANVLTF.

The chain has TRBV2 and TRBJ1-2; D ambiguous. The CDR3 extends over 12 amino acids. Trimming cost V 4 bases and J 6 bases, with 9 bases left between them. In germline, CDR1 is SNHLY, CDR2 FYNNEI. CDR3 in amino acids: CASSVYFDGYTF. The CDR3 DNA sequence: TGTGCCAGCAGTGTGTATTTTGATGGCTACACCTTC.

This clone occurred a few times. The V and J genes are TRBV2 and TRBJ1-1, with 7 bases aligning to TRBD1. The length of the CDR3 is 15 residues. V lost 4 bases and J lost 1; bases outside the gene matches: 6. Per germline, CDR1 SNHLY and CDR2 FYNNEI. The CDR3 here is CASSGTGAGNTEAFF. As DNA, the CDR3 is TGTGCCAGCAGTGGCACAGGGGCGGGGAACACTGAAGCTTTCTTT.

The chain uses TRBV7-2 and TRBJ1-6; D is perhaps TRBD1 (5 bases). This CDR3 is 16 amino acids long. Germline loops: CDR1 SGHTA, CDR2 FQGNSA. V was cut by 5 bases and J by 11 bases, with 22 bases left in between. Here the CDR3 reads CASSDLRAGNRAPLHF. CDR3 sequence (DNA): TGTGCCAGCAGCGACCTACGAGCAGGGAATAGGGCACCCCTCCACTTT.

The CDR3 region has the DNA TGTGCCAGCAGTCCGCTTACAGGGGCTGCTGAAGCTTTCTTT. Its translation: CASSPLTGAAEAFF. The chain joins TRBV2 to TRBJ1-1; 7 positions match TRBD1. V dropped 5 bases and J dropped 6; count of bases not matched to a gene: 9. The CDR3 loop spans 14 amino acids. In germline, CDR1 is SNHLY, CDR2 FYNNEI.